These 30 T cell receptor beta chains were sequenced from one sample in a study of blood T cell repertoires in COVID-19. Assay: immunoSEQ multiplex PCR; the TCRdb copy retains only in-frame clones and omits some. Found here are fewer than 250,000 clones, 84% of them singletons; the top ten hold around 4%. Sequencing input: peripheral blood. Receptor source: a man over 45 with acute or convalescent COVID-19.

The chain joins TRBV18 to TRBJ2-5; D remains ambiguous. Germline values: CDR1 KGHSH, CDR2 LQKENI. The ends were cut back, 0 bases at V and 3 bases at J, with 8 bases in the middle. CDR3 length: 14 amino acids. The CDR3 loop is CASSPPTEEETQYF. CDR3 nucleotides: TGTGCCAGCTCACCACCAACAGAAGAAGAGACCCAGTACTTC.

To note about this clone: Other DNA sequences within the sample encode an identical CDR3. V and J are TRBV5-4 and TRBJ2-7, with 9 bases lining up with TRBD1. V shed 2 bases, J shed 4 bases, and the junction held 7 bases outside the gene matches. The CDR3 is 15 residues long. The germline V gene has CDR1 SGHNT and CDR2 YYREEE (reference sequence). The CDR3 is CASSLPGQGIYEQYF. In DNA, the CDR3 is TGTGCCAGCAGCTTACCGGGACAGGGAATTTACGAGCAGTACTTC.

The V call is TRBV10-3, the J call TRBJ1-5; 8 positions agree with TRBD1. The CDR3 totals 12 residues. V gave up 0 bases and J gave up 11 bases; unmatched junction bases: 0. The germline V gene has CDR1 ENHRY and CDR2 SYGVKD. CDR3 sequence: CAISESDRAQHF. The CDR3 DNA is TGTGCCATCAGTGAGTCGGACAGGGCCCAGCATTTT.

V gene TRBV5-1 combines with J gene TRBJ2-5, with TRBD2 as a possible D gene (5 bases). V lost 4 bases and J 4 bases, leaving 14 bases between the germline ends. CDR1 is SGHRS, CDR2 YFSETQ, per germline. The CDR3 extends over 14 amino acids. The CDR3 nucleotides read TGCGCCAGCAGCCCGCGGAGTGAGGGAGAGACCCAGTACTTC. Its translation is CASSPRSEGETQYF.

This chain links TRBV5-6 with TRBJ2-7; D possibly corresponds to TRBD2 (7 bases). Germline CDR1 is SGHDT and CDR2 is YYEEEE. The CDR3 totals 16 residues. The V gene lost 6 bases and the J gene lost 0 bases, with 19 bases spanning the gap. CDR3 region: CASTPLGGASSYEQYF. In DNA, the CDR3 is TGTGCCAGCACCCCCCTGGGGGGGGCAAGCTCCTACGAGCAGTACTTC.

This clone has more than one count but fewer than ten. The chain uses TRBV27 and TRBJ1-1, with D possibly TRBD1 on 5 matching bases. V was shortened by 0 bases and J by 7 bases, with 6 bases between the two germline ends. The CDR3 runs 12 residues. CDR1 is MNHEY, CDR2 SMNVEV, per germline (reference sequence). The CDR3: CASSLSGGEAFF. The CDR3 DNA sequence: TGTGCCAGCAGTTTATCCGGGGGTGAAGCTTTCTTT.

The genes are TRBV10-1 and TRBJ2-5; D might be TRBD2 (6 bases). This CDR3 is built from 16 residues. Germline V CDR1 and CDR2: WNHNN, SYGVQD (reference sequence). The ends were cut back, 0 bases at V and 3 bases at J, with 14 bases in the middle. The CDR3 loop reads CASSESTARGKETQYF. In DNA, the CDR3 is TGCGCCAGCAGTGAGTCAACAGCGCGGGGAAAAGAGACCCAGTACTTC.

V usage is TRBV28 and J usage is TRBJ1-6, with TRBD1 matching 8 bases. CDR3 length: 16 residues. CDR1 is MDHEN, CDR2 SYDVKM, per germline. The ends lost 6 bases at V and 0 bases at J; junction bases unmatched: 4. CDR3 in DNA: TGTGCCAGCAGACCCCAGGGGGCCTCCTATAATTCACCCCTCCACTTT. It translates to CASRPQGASYNSPLHF. The entire variable domain, with the rest obtained from reference TRBV28 and TRBJ1-6, is as follows: DVKVTQSSRYLVKRTGEKVFLECVQDMDHENMFWYRQDPGLGLRLIYFSYDVKMKEKGDIPEGYSVSREKKERFSLILESASTNQTSMYLCASRPQGASYNSPLHFGNGTRLTVT.

This chain uses TRBV20-1 with TRBJ2-1; D gene uncertain. The CDR3 contains 11 residues. CDR1 and CDR2 (germline): DFQATT, SNEGSKA (reference sequence). The V gene lost 6 bases and the J gene lost 4 bases, with 7 bases spanning the gap. CDR3 sequence: CSAPSYNEQFF. CDR3 coding DNA: TGCAGTGCCCCTTCTTACAATGAGCAGTTCTTC.

The chain uses TRBV19 and TRBJ1-5; TRBD1 agrees at 10 bases. The CDR3 runs 14 residues. Trimming at V came to 5 bases and at J to 9 bases, leaving 7 bases not matched to a gene. CDR1 LNHDA and CDR2 SQIVND come from the germline V gene (reference sequence). The CDR3 DNA sequence: TGTGCCAGTAGTGCAGGGACAGGGGTACGGCCCCAGCATTTT. This codes for CASSAGTGVRPQHF.

The chain is built from TRBV6-5 and TRBJ1-1; 8 bases are shared with TRBD1. Trimming took 6 bases from V and 4 from J; bases not matched to a gene: 7. The CDR3 is 14 amino acids. Germline V lookup: CDR1 MNHEY, CDR2 SVGAGI. The CDR3 region is CASRTRGQGTEAFF. CDR3 DNA sequence: TGTGCCAGCAGAACCAGGGGGCAGGGCACTGAAGCTTTCTTT.

The chain employs TRBV6-5 and TRBJ1-1; no clear D. This CDR3 comprises 14 residues. Looked up from germline, CDR1 is MNHEY and CDR2 is SVGAGI. V lost 5 bases, J lost 5 bases, and 15 bases lay in between. The DNA of the CDR3 is TGTGCCAGCAGTCTACACCCTAAGACTACTGAAGCTTTCTTT. The encoded protein is CASSLHPKTTEAFF.

J is TRBJ1-6 and V is TRBV4-1; 9 bases align to TRBD1. Germline loops: CDR1 MGHRA, CDR2 YSYEKL. The CDR3 is 13 residues long. After removal of 7 bases from V and 8 bases from J, the junction contained 3 bases not matched to a gene. The DNA for the CDR3 is TGCGCCAGCACGACAGGGGGATATTCACCCCTCCACTTT. This sequence encodes CASTTGGYSPLHF.

The gene calls are TRBV10-3 and TRBJ2-3; 7 bases are shared with TRBD1. With V trimmed by 9 bases and J by 2 bases, 8 bases remained unmatched. This CDR3 is built from 14 residues. CDR1 is ENHRY and CDR2 is SYGVKD in the germline V gene. CDR3 nucleotides: TGTGCCATACTTGGGGACAGAATCACAGATACGCAGTATTTT. Protein product: CAILGDRITDTQYF.

The rearrangement links TRBV10-3 to TRBJ1-2; D not resolved. Germline CDR1 ENHRY, CDR2 SYGVKD. Trimming removed 8 bases from V and 6 bases from J, with 19 bases in between. The CDR3 length is 14 residues. The CDR3 region is CAIPHNIGGDGYTF. In nucleotides, the CDR3 is TGTGCCATCCCTCACAACATCGGCGGTGATGGCTACACCTTC.

This chain connects TRBV4-1 to TRBJ2-5, with D unresolved. Germline CDR1 and CDR2: MGHRA and YSYEKL. CDR3 length: 18 amino acids. V was cut by 1 base and J by 5 bases, with 23 bases left in between. CDR3 loop: CASSQVAKVAQSSETQYF. The CDR3 DNA reads as TGCGCCAGCAGCCAAGTGGCTAAAGTGGCACAGAGCTCGGAGACCCAGTACTTC.

The rearrangement links TRBV5-6 to TRBJ1-1; 8 bases map to TRBD1. The J segment lost 7 bases and the V segment lost 4 bases, leaving 9 bases of the junction unmatched. The CDR3 has 14 amino acids. CDR1 is SGHDT, CDR2 YYEEEE, per germline. The CDR3 protein is CASSIGQGWLEAFF. The CDR3 DNA reads TGTGCCAGCAGCATCGGACAGGGATGGCTTGAAGCTTTCTTT.

This chain joins TRBV3-1 (or the pseudogene TRBV3-2) and TRBJ1-4; 9 nucleotides align to TRBD1. The germline CDR1 and CDR2 sequences are LGHDT and YNNKEL (reference sequence). V lost 3 bases, J lost 0 bases, and 14 bases stayed unmatched. This CDR3 has 20 residues. Written as DNA, the CDR3 is TGTGCCAGCAGCCAGAGGACGGGACAGGGCACAATTGCAACTAATGAAAAACTGTTTTTT. Encoded protein: CASSQRTGQGTIATNEKLFF.

This clone was observed a few times. This rearrangement joins TRBV7-9 to TRBJ1-2; D perhaps matches TRBD1 (5 bases). CDR3 length equals 14 residues. Germline CDR1 reads SEHNR; CDR2 reads FQNEAQ (reference sequence). The germline V and J ends were trimmed by 5 bases and 5 bases, with 15 bases remaining between them. The CDR3 nucleotides are TGTGCCAGCAGCGTAAGTGGACGGGGGTATGGCTACACCTTC. This gives the protein CASSVSGRGYGYTF.

This clone occurred once. The V gene is TRBV10-3, the J gene TRBJ1-3; unclear D gene. Looked up from germline, CDR1 is ENHRY and CDR2 is SYGVKD. V was shortened by 6 bases and J by 0 bases, with 9 bases between the two germline ends. This CDR3 has 14 amino acids. CDR3 coding DNA: TGTGCCATCAGGTCTGGGCTCTCTGGAAACACCATATATTTT. Encoded protein: CAIRSGLSGNTIYF.

This chain connects TRBV18 to TRBJ1-1, with 8 bases identical to TRBD1. CDR1 is KGHSH and CDR2 is LQKENI in the germline V gene. This CDR3 contains 16 residues. V lost 6 bases and J lost 5; bases outside the gene matches: 14. This chain's CDR3 is CASSRSTGGSGTEAFF. CDR3 nucleotides: TGTGCCAGCTCCCGTTCTACAGGGGGTTCTGGAACTGAAGCTTTCTTT.

CDR3 sequence: CASKPGGAGTEAFF. The CDR3 DNA sequence: TGTGCCTCAAAGCCGGGGGGCGCGGGCACTGAAGCTTTCTTT. The gene calls are TRBV19 and TRBJ1-1, with D tentatively TRBD1 (6 bases). The V gene lost 11 bases and the J gene lost 4 bases, with 20 bases spanning the gap. CDR1 LNHDA and CDR2 SQIVND come from the germline V gene (reference sequence). CDR3 length equals 14 residues. The whole variable domain, filled in from reference TRBV19 and TRBJ1-1, reads DGGITQSPKYLFRKEGQNVTLSCEQNLNHDAMYWYRQDPGQGLRLIYYSQIVNDFQKGDIAEGYSVSREKKESFPLTVTSAQKNPTAFYLCASKPGGAGTEAFFGQGTRLTVV.

V is TRBV11-2 and J is TRBJ2-2; 7 positions agree with TRBD2. CDR1 and CDR2 from the germline V gene are SGHAT and FQNNGV. Unmatched junction bases numbered 15, after V lost 5 bases and J lost 3 bases. This CDR3 has 18 residues. The DNA for the CDR3 is TGTGCCAGCAGCCACCCAGCGGGCGGGAGTGGGGACACCGGGGAGCTGTTTTTT. Protein product: CASSHPAGGSGDTGELFF.

A single count supports this clone. CDR3 sequence: CASSQAAPSPLHF. In DNA, the CDR3 is TGTGCCAGCAGCCAAGCAGCGCCGTCACCCCTCCACTTT. The gene calls are TRBV14 and TRBJ1-6; the D is unclear. Deletions cut 1 base from V and 10 bases from J, with 8 bases between. The CDR3 extends over 13 amino acids. Germline V gene lookup returns CDR1 SGHDN and CDR2 FVKESK.

The rearrangement joins TRBV6-5 to TRBJ2-2; perhaps TRBD2 as D (5 bases). Germline-derived CDR1 and CDR2 are MNHEY and SVGAGI. Trimming stripped 0 bases from V and 6 bases from J, with 14 bases between. The CDR3 totals 16 residues. In nucleotides, the CDR3 is TGTGCCAGCAGTTACTCGTTTTCTAGGGAGCCCGGGGAGCTGTTTTTT. Amino acids: CASSYSFSREPGELFF.

The J gene is TRBJ2-2, the V gene TRBV6-2 or TRBV6-3; 14 bases map to TRBD2. This CDR3 has 19 amino acids. Germline V gene lookup returns CDR1 MNHEY and CDR2 SVGEGT. J gave up 2 bases and V 6 bases, and 11 bases lay outside the gene matches. This CDR3 is CASSRRLAGGPSNTGELFF. DNA of the CDR3: TGTGCCAGCAGCCGAAGACTAGCGGGGGGGCCTTCTAACACCGGGGAGCTGTTTTTT.

The rearrangement joins TRBV18 to TRBJ1-5; D uncertain. The length of the CDR3 is 15 residues. Trimming stripped 0 bases from V and 6 bases from J, with 12 bases between. CDR1 and CDR2 (germline): KGHSH, LQKENI. The CDR3: CASSPPQSSGQPQHF. CDR3 DNA: TGTGCCAGCTCACCACCGCAAAGCTCCGGTCAGCCCCAGCATTTT.

The V and J genes are TRBV19 and TRBJ2-2; 10 nucleotides align to TRBD2. CDR3 length equals 14 residues. Germline trimming cut 5 bases from V and 7 bases from J; bases unmatched to any gene: 4. Germline V gives CDR1 LNHDA, CDR2 SQIVND (reference sequence). CDR3 nucleotide sequence: TGTGCCAGTAGTCAGCGGGGGGGCAGCGGGGAGCTGTTTTTT. Translating gives CASSQRGGSGELFF.

The chain carries TRBV5-1 and TRBJ2-3; TRBD2 aligns across 10 bases. Trimming at V came to 2 bases and at J to 0 bases, leaving 3 bases not matched to a gene. Germline V gives CDR1 SGHRS, CDR2 YFSETQ. The CDR3 covers 16 residues. The CDR3 loop is CASSLSSGSSTDTQYF. The CDR3 nucleotides are TGCGCCAGCAGCTTATCTAGCGGGAGTAGCACAGATACGCAGTATTTT.

CDR3 amino acids: CAYPRTGKGYTF. DNA of the CDR3: TGTGCCTACCCCCGGACAGGGAAAGGCTACACCTTC. The chain combines TRBV30 with TRBJ1-2; 8 bases are shared with TRBD1. V was pared by 7 bases and J by 8 bases, with 9 bases of the junction left unmatched. Germline loops: CDR1 GTSNPN, CDR2 SVGIG (reference sequence). The CDR3 covers 12 residues.